This T cell receptor beta chain came from a study of CD8+CD57+ T cells in acquired aplastic anemia. This clonotype turned up a few times. According to the study, genomic DNA was the template for TCR beta VDJ and CDR3 profiling. Using its own MiXCR run on the reads, TCRdb lists one record per CDR3 protein. The sample has some 140,000 distinct CDR3 sequences, less than 45% seen once; the top ten hold almost 8.5%. Germline CDR1 SGDLS, CDR2 YYNGEE. There are 18 residues in the CDR3. V shed 6 bases and J 3 bases; nucleotides not matched to a gene: 15. The chain has TRBV9 and TRBJ1-1; 12 bases fit TRBD1. This receptor was identified in a human donor in good health, serving as a control. The sequenced sample was sorted CD4+, CD8+, or CD8+CD57+ T cells (not recorded which) from PBMCs. In nucleotides, the CDR3 is TGTGCCAGCACCCGCTCCGGGACAGGGGGCATCTTGGACACTGAAGCTTTCTTT. It yields the protein CASTRSGTGGILDTEAFF. Based on the CDR3 plus reference TRBV9 and TRBJ1-1, the full variable domain is DSGVTQTPKHLITATGQRVTLRCSPRSGDLSVYWYQQSLDQGLQFLIQYYNGEERAKGNILERFSAQQFPDLHSELNLSSLELGDSALYFCASTRSGTGGILDTEAFFGQGTRLTVV.